The present T cell receptor beta chain was sequenced within a study of CD8 T cells in ankylosing spondylitis (dated by TCRdb to 2016 to 2017). For the wider study: The study set out to find disease-linked TCR variants by profiling T cell receptor beta repertoires in ankylosing spondylitis patients and healthy donors. The full study cohort comprised about 23 ankylosing spondylitis patients and some 110 healthy donors. Peripheral blood samples were taken, and synovial fluid was additionally collected from ankylosing spondylitis patients.

Study-wide conclusions, independent of this receptor: According to the report, matched synovial fluid samples from ankylosing spondylitis patients were significantly enriched for the disease-linked clones. A TCR beta motif of 8 or 9 highly homologous amino acid variants appeared characteristic of blood from ankylosing spondylitis patients. Some TCR beta motif variants had previously been reported in synovial fluid and blood of reactive arthritis patients, which suggested common disease-initiation mechanisms. In peripheral blood, the disease-linked clones were found at relatively low frequencies and had a CD8+ phenotype.

The CDR3 sequence holds 13 residues, the cysteine and phenylalanine included. Only the CDR3 region is kept as DNA, spanning 39 bases read in frame from base 1. A distance of 14 bases separates the germline ends of V and J, which lose 4 bases and 7 bases respectively. In the germline V gene, CDR1 corresponds to MNHNS and CDR2 to SASEGT. This clonotype was counted at least ten times. Its binding antigen is unknown. Per-nucleotide qualities are absent, and no much larger clonotype sits a single base away. Data came from an Illumina HiSeq 2500. Quantitative 5'-RACE with molecular barcodes was the method used to prepare the TCR beta libraries. The published analysis was carried out like this. To identify disease-linked TCR variants, a new computational method was used, one built on a probabilistic model of VDJ rearrangement. The raw public reads went through TCRdb reprocessing: fastp at Q25, MiXCR clone calling, in-frame beta chains kept. Duplicate CDR3 protein sequences are folded into a single record with the most common DNA and genes. The V and J calls reflect TCRdb's pipeline rather than the authors' work. The sample table lists roughly 250,000 distinct CDR3 sequences, about 9.1% of them with a count of one. The ten most abundant clones make up 6.8% of the sample.

The TCR was taken from a male donor with ankylosing spondylitis or in good health (not recorded which). The V gene is TRBV6-1 and the J gene is TRBJ2-7; the D gene assignment is ambiguous. The sequenced sample consisted of blood, either unsorted or a sorted T cell fraction (not recorded which). The nucleotides are TGTGCCAGCAGTGGCCGGGTCCGTCGGGAGCAGTACTTC. It encodes CASSGRVRREQYF.